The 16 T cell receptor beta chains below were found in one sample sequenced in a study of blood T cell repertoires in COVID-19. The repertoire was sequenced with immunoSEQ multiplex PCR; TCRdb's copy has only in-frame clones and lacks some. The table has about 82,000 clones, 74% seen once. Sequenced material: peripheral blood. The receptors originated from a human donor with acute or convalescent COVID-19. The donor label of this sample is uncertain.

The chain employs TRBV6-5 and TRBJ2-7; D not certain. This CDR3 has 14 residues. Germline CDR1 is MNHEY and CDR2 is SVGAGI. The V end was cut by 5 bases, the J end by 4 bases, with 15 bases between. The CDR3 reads CASSPLQKMYEQYV. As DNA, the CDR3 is TGTGCCAGCAGTCCCTTACAGAAGATGTACGAGCAGTACGTC.

In nucleotides, the CDR3 is TGCAGTGCTGGACATCCAGATACGCAGTATTTT. The encoded protein is CSAGHPDTQYF. The rearrangement links TRBV20-1 to TRBJ2-3; tentative D call: TRBD1 (5 bases). The CDR3 runs to 11 residues. From germline, CDR1 is DFQATT and CDR2 SNEGSKA (reference sequence). V was trimmed by 5 bases and J by 4 bases, leaving 7 bases between them.

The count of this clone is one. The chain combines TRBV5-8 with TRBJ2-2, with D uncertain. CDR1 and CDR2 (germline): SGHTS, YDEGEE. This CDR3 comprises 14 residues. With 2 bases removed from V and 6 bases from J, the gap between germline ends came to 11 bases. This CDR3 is CASSFGSPAGELFF. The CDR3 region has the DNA TGTGCCAGCAGCTTTGGTAGCCCCGCCGGGGAGCTGTTTTTT.

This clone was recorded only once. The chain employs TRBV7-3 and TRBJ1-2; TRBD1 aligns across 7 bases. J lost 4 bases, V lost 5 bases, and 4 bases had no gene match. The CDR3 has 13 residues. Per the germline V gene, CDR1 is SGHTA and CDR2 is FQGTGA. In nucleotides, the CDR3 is TGTGCCAGCAGCCCTGGGACAGCCTATGGCTACACCTTC. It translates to CASSPGTAYGYTF.

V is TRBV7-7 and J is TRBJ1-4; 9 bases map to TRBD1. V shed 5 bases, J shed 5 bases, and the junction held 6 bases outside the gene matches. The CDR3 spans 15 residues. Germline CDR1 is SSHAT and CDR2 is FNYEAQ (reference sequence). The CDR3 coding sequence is TGTGCCAGCAGCGCGGGGACAGGGTCAAATGAAAAACTGTTTTTT. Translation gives CASSAGTGSNEKLFF.

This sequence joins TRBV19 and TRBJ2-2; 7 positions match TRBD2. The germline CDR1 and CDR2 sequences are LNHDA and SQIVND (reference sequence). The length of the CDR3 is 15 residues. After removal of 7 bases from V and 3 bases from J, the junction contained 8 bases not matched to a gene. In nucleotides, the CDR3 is TGTGCCAGTATTCACGGGGGGATAGACACCGGGGAGCTGTTTTTT. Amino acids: CASIHGGIDTGELFF.

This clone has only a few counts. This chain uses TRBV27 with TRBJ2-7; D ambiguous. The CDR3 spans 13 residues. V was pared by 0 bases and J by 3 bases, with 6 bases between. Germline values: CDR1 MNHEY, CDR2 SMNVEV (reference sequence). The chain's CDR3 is CASSLSPFYEQYF. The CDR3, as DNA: TGTGCCAGCAGTTTATCCCCATTCTACGAGCAGTACTTC.

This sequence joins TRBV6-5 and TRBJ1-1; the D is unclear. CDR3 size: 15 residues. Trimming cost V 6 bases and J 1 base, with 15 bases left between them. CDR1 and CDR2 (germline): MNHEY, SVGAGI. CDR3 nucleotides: TGTGCCAGCAGGCCAGGCCGGAGGGAGAACACTGAAGCTTTCTTT. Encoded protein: CASRPGRRENTEAFF.

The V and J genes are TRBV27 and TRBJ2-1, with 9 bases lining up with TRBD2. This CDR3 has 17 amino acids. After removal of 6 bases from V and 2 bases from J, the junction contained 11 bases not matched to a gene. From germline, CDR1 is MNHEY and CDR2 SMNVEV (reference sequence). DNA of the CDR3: TGTGCCAGCAGACCCGGGGCTAGCGGGAATCCCTACAATGAGCAGTTCTTC. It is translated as CASRPGASGNPYNEQFF.

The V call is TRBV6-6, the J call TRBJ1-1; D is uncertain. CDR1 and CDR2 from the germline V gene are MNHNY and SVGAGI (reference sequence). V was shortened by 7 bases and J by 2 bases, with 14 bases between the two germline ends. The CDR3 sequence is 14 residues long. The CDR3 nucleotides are TGTGCCAGCATCACCGCCCGGGAAAACACTGAAGCTTTCTTT. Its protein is CASITARENTEAFF.

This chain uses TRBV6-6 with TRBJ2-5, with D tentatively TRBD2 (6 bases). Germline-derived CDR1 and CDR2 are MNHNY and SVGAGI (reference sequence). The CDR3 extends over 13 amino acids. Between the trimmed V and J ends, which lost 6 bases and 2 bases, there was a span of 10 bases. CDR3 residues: CASRRDLQETQYF. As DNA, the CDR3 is TGTGCCAGCAGGAGGGACTTACAAGAGACCCAGTACTTC.

Here the CDR3 reads CASSRGRAEGYTF. CDR3 nucleotide sequence: TGTGCCAGCAGCCGGGGTAGAGCGGAGGGCTACACCTTC. The J gene is TRBJ1-2, the V gene TRBV7-8, with unresolved D. Trimming removed 5 bases at V and 8 bases at J, with 15 bases between. The germline CDR1 and CDR2 sequences are SGHVS and FQNEAQ. CDR3 length: 13 amino acids.

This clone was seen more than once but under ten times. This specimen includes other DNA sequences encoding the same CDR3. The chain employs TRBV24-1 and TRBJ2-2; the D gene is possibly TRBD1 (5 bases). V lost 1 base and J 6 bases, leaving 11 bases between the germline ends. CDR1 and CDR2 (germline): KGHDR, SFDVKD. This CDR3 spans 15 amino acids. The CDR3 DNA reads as TGTGCCACCAGTGATTTAAAGGGGTCCGCCGGGGAGCTGTTTTTT. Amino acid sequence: CATSDLKGSAGELFF.

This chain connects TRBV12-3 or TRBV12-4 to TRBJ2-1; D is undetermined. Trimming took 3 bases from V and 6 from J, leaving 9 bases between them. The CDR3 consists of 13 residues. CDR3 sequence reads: CASSFFSGNEQFF. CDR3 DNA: TGTGCCAGCAGTTTTTTCTCAGGCAATGAGCAGTTCTTC.

CDR3 loop: CASSIIDQDQPQHF. The CDR3 region has the DNA TGTGCCAGTAGTATAATAGACCAGGATCAGCCCCAGCATTTT. V usage is TRBV19 and J usage is TRBJ1-5; D is undetermined. There are 14 residues in the CDR3. V was cut by 2 bases and J by 5 bases, with 10 bases left in between. Germline V lookup: CDR1 LNHDA, CDR2 SQIVND (reference sequence).

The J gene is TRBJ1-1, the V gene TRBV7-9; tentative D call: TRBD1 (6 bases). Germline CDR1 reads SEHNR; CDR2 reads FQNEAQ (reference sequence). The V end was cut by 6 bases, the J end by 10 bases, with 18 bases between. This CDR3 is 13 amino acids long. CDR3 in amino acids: CASRPEGGGRAFF. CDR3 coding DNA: TGTGCCAGCAGACCTGAGGGAGGGGGTCGAGCTTTCTTT.